This entry lists 17 T cell receptor beta chains sequenced from one sample in a study of blood T cell repertoires in COVID-19. The data were produced by immunoSEQ multiplex PCR, yet TCRdb's version contains in-frame clones alone and is incomplete. The sample includes about 300,000 clones, around 88% of them seen just once. The sequenced sample consisted of peripheral blood. These receptors originate from a woman aged 25 to 39 with COVID-19, enrolled during active disease.

This clone was detected a few times. CDR3 sequence: CASSGGQGVVQPQHF. DNA for the CDR3: TGTGCCAGCAGCGGGGGACAGGGGGTTGTTCAGCCCCAGCATTTT. The chain links TRBV5-8 to TRBJ1-5, with 11 bases matching TRBD1. CDR1 SGHTS and CDR2 YDEGEE come from the germline V gene. The CDR3 has 15 residues. V lost 4 bases, J lost 6 bases, and 6 bases stayed unmatched.

The rearrangement uses TRBV7-9 and TRBJ1-4; D is ambiguous. Trimming cost V 7 bases and J 2 bases, with 14 bases left between them. Germline V gene lookup returns CDR1 SEHNR and CDR2 FQNEAQ (reference sequence). The CDR3 is made up of 15 amino acids. DNA for the CDR3: TGTGCCAGCAAAACAGCCCCGTCGACTAATGAAAAACTGTTTTTT. It translates to CASKTAPSTNEKLFF.

This sequence joins TRBV7-8 and TRBJ1-5, with unresolved D. Germline V CDR1 and CDR2: SGHVS, FQNEAQ. V gave up 2 bases and J gave up 6 bases, with 11 bases separating them. This CDR3 is 14 amino acids long. Written as DNA, the CDR3 is TGTGCCAGCAGCTTATTGTCGGGGATTCAGCCCCAGCATTTT. It codes for CASSLLSGIQPQHF.

The chain joins TRBV5-6 to TRBJ1-2, with 9 bases lining up with TRBD1. Germline loops: CDR1 SGHDT, CDR2 YYEEEE. The CDR3 loop spans 14 amino acids. Trimming cost V 0 bases and J 4 bases; bases outside gene matches: 1. The CDR3 loop is CASSLGDRAYGYTF. The CDR3 DNA reads TGTGCCAGCAGCTTGGGGGACAGGGCCTATGGCTACACCTTC. Variable domain in full (rest from reference TRBV5-6 and TRBJ1-2): DAGVTQSPTHLIKTRGQQVTLRCSPKSGHDTVSWYQQALGQGPQFIFQYYEEEERQRGNFPDRFSGHQFPNYSSELNVNALLLGDSALYLCASSLGDRAYGYTFGSGTRLTVV.

This clone was observed a single time. This sequence joins TRBV5-4 and TRBJ2-6, with D maybe TRBD1 (6 bases). This CDR3 is 15 amino acids long. The germline V gene has CDR1 SGHNT and CDR2 YYREEE (reference sequence). V was pared by 4 bases and J by 2 bases, with 10 bases between. The CDR3 sequence: CASSGKGAGANVLTF. The CDR3 nucleotides are TGTGCCAGCAGCGGAAAGGGGGCTGGGGCCAACGTCCTGACTTTC.

The chain has TRBV28 and TRBJ2-2; the D gene is possibly TRBD2 (6 bases). Deletions cut 7 bases from V and 5 bases from J, with 11 bases between. The CDR3 consists of 13 residues. Germline loops: CDR1 MDHEN, CDR2 SYDVKM. CDR3 bases: TGTGCCAGCACAGGAGGGGTTACCGGGGAGCTGTTTTTT. Its translation is CASTGGVTGELFF.

The table lists this clone with a count of one. J is TRBJ2-7 and V is TRBV9; 10 bases fit TRBD2. CDR3 length equals 18 residues. CDR1 is SGDLS and CDR2 is YYNGEE in the germline V gene. Trimming removed 4 bases from V and 1 base from J; junction bases left unmatched: 14. This CDR3 reads CASSPHPISGGTSYEQYF. DNA of the CDR3: TGTGCCAGCAGCCCACACCCAATTAGCGGGGGGACATCCTACGAGCAGTACTTC.

Only one count was recorded for this clone. J is TRBJ2-3 and V is TRBV19; 12 bases align to TRBD2. This CDR3 has 15 amino acids. J gave up 0 bases and V 9 bases, and 4 bases lay outside the gene matches. Germline loops: CDR1 LNHDA, CDR2 SQIVND (reference sequence). This chain's CDR3 is CASSLAGGSTDTQYF. In nucleotides, the CDR3 is TGTGCCAGCTCACTAGCGGGGGGTAGCACAGATACGCAGTATTTT.

The genes are TRBV2 and TRBJ1-6, with 9 bases that match TRBD1. With 7 bases clipped from V and 8 bases from J, the junction kept 6 bases outside the gene matches. This CDR3 spans 14 amino acids. Per germline, CDR1 SNHLY and CDR2 FYNNEI. This CDR3 is CASNPGQGYSPLHF. The DNA for the CDR3 is TGTGCCAGCAACCCGGGACAGGGTTATTCACCCCTCCACTTT.

The V call is TRBV6-2 or TRBV6-3, the J call TRBJ2-2; TRBD2 is a possible D gene (5 bases). CDR1 is MNHEY, CDR2 SVGEGT, per germline. Deletions cut 6 bases from V and 5 bases from J, with 19 bases between. This CDR3 comprises 16 residues. CDR3 nucleotide sequence: TGTGCCAGCAGCCAGCGGTTCAAAAAGTTGACCGGGGAGCTGTTTTTT. This encodes CASSQRFKKLTGELFF.

The rearrangement links TRBV9 to TRBJ1-1; D not resolved. From germline, CDR1 is SGDLS and CDR2 YYNGEE. Trimming removed 7 bases from V and 7 bases from J, with 14 bases in between. The CDR3 consists of 12 residues. Here the CDR3 reads CASAVGGREAFF. The CDR3 region has the DNA TGTGCCAGCGCCGTGGGAGGTCGTGAAGCTTTCTTT.

The chain has TRBV10-3 and TRBJ2-7; perhaps TRBD1 as D (6 bases). V shed 6 bases and J shed 3 bases, with 12 bases lying between them. CDR3 length equals 13 residues. Per the germline V gene, CDR1 is ENHRY and CDR2 is SYGVKD. The CDR3 sequence: CAISRGSGYEQYV. In nucleotides, the CDR3 is TGTGCCATCAGCAGGGGAAGTGGCTACGAGCAGTACGTC.

This clone was recorded once. This chain links TRBV14 with TRBJ1-2; 8 positions match TRBD1. Germline values: CDR1 SGHDN, CDR2 FVKESK. The CDR3 consists of 15 residues. Trimming removed 4 bases from V and 4 bases from J; junction bases left unmatched: 8. CDR3 sequence (DNA): TGTGCCAGCAGCCGGTCGGGGACAGGCGGCTATGGCTACACCTTC. As protein: CASSRSGTGGYGYTF.

The V gene is TRBV5-8, the J gene TRBJ1-5; D is undetermined. The V gene lost 4 bases and the J gene lost 3 bases, with 8 bases spanning the gap. The CDR3 length is 13 residues. The germline V gene encodes CDR1 SGHTS and CDR2 YDEGEE. The chain's CDR3 is CASSREANQPQHF. The CDR3 coding sequence is TGTGCCAGCAGCCGGGAGGCCAATCAGCCCCAGCATTTT.

V usage is TRBV2 and J usage is TRBJ1-1; D possibly corresponds to TRBD1 (6 bases). Germline V gene sequence: CDR1 SNHLY, CDR2 FYNNEI. V was cut by 6 bases and J by 0 bases, with 14 bases left in between. The CDR3 is 15 residues long. DNA for the CDR3: TGTGCCAGCAGGCCCAACAGGGCCCTGAACACTGAAGCTTTCTTT. It codes for CASRPNRALNTEAFF.

This chain links TRBV6-5 with TRBJ1-1, with D hard to call. Per germline, CDR1 MNHEY and CDR2 SVGAGI. Trimming removed 7 bases at V and 0 bases at J, with 15 bases between. This CDR3 region has 15 residues. The CDR3 DNA sequence: TGTGCCAGCAAGCGGTCTCAACAGCTGAACACTGAAGCTTTCTTT. Its protein product is CASKRSQQLNTEAFF.

J is TRBJ2-1 and V is TRBV4-1; 11 bases are shared with TRBD2. J gave up 2 bases and V 0 bases, and 9 bases lay outside the gene matches. This CDR3 region has 19 residues. Per the germline V gene, CDR1 is MGHRA and CDR2 is YSYEKL. CDR3 nucleotides: TGCGCCAGCAGCCAAGATTTAGCGGGGGGGCTATCGGCCTACAATGAGCAGTTCTTC. This codes for CASSQDLAGGLSAYNEQFF.